This T cell receptor beta chain is drawn from a study of blood T cells in healthy people across ages. Study-wide results and caveats: Roughly linearly, TCR beta diversity per million T cells fell as age increased.

Alongside a J-beta primer mix, a sample-barcoded 5' primer served in a second PCR lasting about 7 to 11 cycles. TCRdb used MiXCR to reprocess the 5' RACE reads, holding one entry per CDR3 protein. The sample has approximately 1.5 million distinct CDR3 sequences; 34% are singletons. There are 13 residues in the CDR3. Trimming removed 0 bases from V and 8 bases from J, with 10 bases in between. The germline gives CDR1 SEHNR, CDR2 FQNEAQ (reference sequence). This clonotype was detected a few times. The antigen is unknown. This TCR came from a woman aged 25 to 45 in good health. The sample was blood. This chain uses TRBV7-9 with TRBJ1-2; D unresolved. The chain's CDR3 is CASSLASLDGYTF. The CDR3 DNA reads as TGTGCCAGCAGCTTAGCTAGTCTGGACGGCTACACCTTC.